This TCR beta chain was identified during a study of blood T cell repertoires in COVID-19. Study details: Acute and convalescent COVID-19 samples came from the United States, Italy and Spain.

Recruitment covered about two dozen US areas and drew participants whose ages spanned about 18 to 90 years. This clone was seen only a few times. The protocol was immunoSEQ multiplex PCR, while the TCRdb copy is restricted to in-frame clones and leaves out a portion. In the table there are 250,000 or so clones, about 82% of which are singletons. The CDR3 is made up of 14 amino acids. Germline CDR1 reads MRHNA; CDR2 reads SNTAGT. V lost 8 bases to trimming and J lost 0 bases, with 11 bases between them. This sequence originates from a woman in her forties or fifties who had recovered from COVID-19. The sequencing sample was made of PBMCs or T cells enriched from blood (not recorded which). The chain recombines TRBV6-4 with TRBJ2-1; tentatively, D is TRBD2 (7 bases). CDR3 amino acids: CASGGAFSYNEQFF. In DNA form, the CDR3 reads TGTGCCAGCGGGGGGGCTTTCTCCTACAATGAGCAGTTCTTC.